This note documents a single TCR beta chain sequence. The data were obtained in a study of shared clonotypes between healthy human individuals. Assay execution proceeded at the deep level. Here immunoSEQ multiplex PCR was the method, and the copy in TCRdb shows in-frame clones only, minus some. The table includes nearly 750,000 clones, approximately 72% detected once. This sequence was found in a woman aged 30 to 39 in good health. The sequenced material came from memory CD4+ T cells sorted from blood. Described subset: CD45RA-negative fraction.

The CDR3 coding sequence is TGTGCCAGCAGCCCGATGGGTAGCGGGTTAGATACGCAGTATTTT. It codes for CASSPMGSGLDTQYF. The V gene is TRBV6-6, the J gene TRBJ2-3; 7 bases are a match to TRBD2. Germline assignment: CDR1 MNHNY and CDR2 SVGAGI (reference sequence). V lost 6 bases, J lost 5 bases, and 11 bases stayed unmatched. CDR3 length: 15 residues.